This TCR beta chain was sequenced in a study of naive and memory T cell subsets. This clonotype was observed many times. Its target is not known. Alpha and beta libraries were amplified separately from the second PCR onward. Two oligonucleotides, mixed equimolar, formed the beta constant-region primer covering TRBC1 and TRBC2. Nested alpha and beta constant-region primers with the SP2 primer drove four PCR rounds on ligated cDNA. The cDNA 3' end received a ligated single-stranded oligonucleotide carrying the SP2 primer and a 12-nucleotide UMI. One entry per CDR3 protein results from TCRdb running MiXCR on the UMI-ligation and nested PCR reads. This table holds 98,000 or so distinct CDR3 sequences, approximately 10% found once. Study findings and constraints: In naive cells, over 95% of TCR sequences were seen only once. Possibly reflecting memory cells re-expressing CD45RA, a few larger clonotypes occurred in naive repertoires, especially CD8. Between naive and memory subsets, TCR abundance power law exponents differed.

The TCR originated in a human donor in good health. The specimen was naive CD4+ T cells from blood.

CDR3 sequence: CSAGGRHPEAMQYF. The CDR3 DNA sequence: TGCAGCGCCGGGGGGCGGCACCCCGAGGCAATGCAGTATTTT. The rearrangement joins TRBV29-1 to TRBJ2-3, with D tentatively TRBD2 (7 bases). The germline V and J ends were trimmed by 7 bases and 11 bases, with 25 bases remaining between them. The CDR3 consists of 14 residues. Per the germline V gene, CDR1 is SQVTM and CDR2 is ANQGSEA.